The clone carrying this T cell receptor (beta chain) was counted a single time. Antigen specificity is unknown. The entry originates in a study of T cell responses to AZD1222 COVID-19 vaccine. The table came from immunoSEQ multiplex PCR; TCRdb's copy has only in-frame clones and leaves some out. The table shows around 150,000 clones, with 90% occurring only once. Findings of the study overall: Reportedly, nearly half of unique spike TCRs recognized epitopes outside B.1.351/B.1.1.7 mutations.

This CDR3 spans 15 amino acids. Germline CDR1 reads LGHNA; CDR2 reads YNFKEQ. Trimming took off 0 bases at V and 8 bases at J, with 16 bases between the two ends. The origin of this receptor is an adult in good health. The sequenced sample was peripheral blood, obtained on day 0 of AZD1222 vaccination. The rearrangement uses TRBV4-2 and TRBJ1-1; D not certain. CDR3 protein: CASSQETGIGLEAFF. As DNA, the CDR3 is TGTGCCAGCAGCCAAGAAACCGGGATCGGGTTAGAAGCTTTCTTT.